The next 19 T cell receptor beta chains were all read from a single sample in a study of PD-L1 blockade in urothelial cancer. The time point here: pretreatment peripheral blood. Produced via immunoSEQ multiplex PCR; TCRdb's table is partial and in-frame only. Among about 130,000 clones listed, around 85% were seen once. This sample comprised PBMCs, obtained around atezolizumab (anti-PD-L1) treatment. These receptors were collected from a man aged 50 to 59 with urothelial cancer.

CDR3 nucleotides: TGTGCCAGCAGCTTATCGAGGGTGGATACAGATACGCAGTATTTT. This translates into CASSLSRVDTDTQYF. The chain joins TRBV7-2 to TRBJ2-3, with D possibly being TRBD2 (5 bases). This CDR3 comprises 15 residues. Per germline, CDR1 SGHTA and CDR2 FQGNSA. The ends were cut back, 2 bases at V and 3 bases at J, with 12 bases in the middle.

The chain links TRBV7-9 to TRBJ2-5; D unresolved. Trimming removed 6 bases from V and 2 bases from J, with 19 bases in between. The CDR3 consists of 16 residues. Germline lookup yields CDR1 SEHNR and CDR2 FQNEAQ (reference sequence). The CDR3 loop reads CASRPALPQTQETQYF. The CDR3 DNA follows: TGTGCCAGCAGGCCCGCCCTTCCACAGACACAAGAGACCCAGTACTTC. Full variable domain (outside the CDR3, taken from reference TRBV7-9 and TRBJ2-5): DTGVSQNPRHKITKRGQNVTFRCDPISEHNRLYWYRQTLGQGPEFLTYFQNEAQLEKSRLLSDRFSAERPKGSFSTLEIQRTEQGDSAMYLCASRPALPQTQETQYFGPGTRLLVL.

A few counts support this clone. This rearrangement joins TRBV11-2 to TRBJ1-3, with D tentatively TRBD1 (5 bases). The germline V and J ends were trimmed by 6 bases and 4 bases, with 16 bases remaining between them. CDR3 length: 15 residues. From germline, CDR1 is SGHAT and CDR2 FQNNGV. CDR3 residues: CASRTLGRRGNTIYF. CDR3 bases: TGTGCCAGCAGGACGTTGGGGCGCCGAGGAAACACCATATATTTT.

The CDR3 sequence: CASSVSSGRAGEGGELFF. CDR3 DNA sequence: TGTGCCAGCAGCGTGAGTAGCGGGAGGGCCGGAGAAGGCGGGGAGCTGTTTTTT. The chain carries TRBV9 and TRBJ2-2, with 11 bases fitting TRBD2. Losses at the gene ends were 2 bases for V and 7 bases for J; bases not matched to a gene: 13. Germline-derived CDR1 and CDR2 are SGDLS and YYNGEE. This CDR3 is built from 18 residues. The variable domain in full, completed from reference TRBV9 and TRBJ2-2, reads DSGVTQTPKHLITATGQRVTLRCSPRSGDLSVYWYQQSLDQGLQFLIQYYNGEERAKGNILERFSAQQFPDLHSELNLSSLELGDSALYFCASSVSSGRAGEGGELFFGEGSRLTVL.

J is TRBJ2-7 and V is TRBV6-1; TRBD1 aligns across 11 bases. CDR3 length: 14 residues. Germline V lookup: CDR1 MNHNS, CDR2 SASEGT. J was trimmed by 3 bases and V by 7 bases; bases with no gene match: 5. CDR3 nucleotides: TGTGCCAGCATTCGGACAGGGGGCTACTACGAGCAGTACTTC. It translates to CASIRTGGYYEQYF.

The V call is TRBV15, the J call TRBJ2-5; D remains ambiguous. The V end lost 3 bases, the J end lost 3 bases, and 2 bases lay between the germline ends. The germline CDR1 and CDR2 sequences are LNHNV and YYDKDF (reference sequence). The CDR3 runs 11 residues. CDR3 DNA: TGTGCCACCAGCAGTAAAGAGACCCAGTACTTC. This sequence encodes CATSSKETQYF.

The rearrangement uses TRBV10-3 and TRBJ2-3; 10 bases map to TRBD1. Germline CDR1 is ENHRY and CDR2 is SYGVKD. The CDR3 has 14 amino acids. V was clipped by 6 bases and J by 4 bases; unmatched bases: 4. This CDR3 is CAIRSGTGADTQYF. The DNA of the CDR3 is TGTGCCATCAGGTCCGGGACAGGGGCAGATACGCAGTATTTT.

The chain is built from TRBV6-1 and TRBJ2-7, with 11 bases lining up with TRBD2. The CDR3 consists of 16 residues. V lost 2 bases and J lost 4; bases outside the gene matches: 7. The germline gives CDR1 MNHNS, CDR2 SASEGT. CDR3 amino acids: CASSEFTLAGVYEQYF. The CDR3 DNA reads as TGTGCCAGCAGTGAATTCACACTAGCGGGAGTGTACGAGCAGTACTTC.

This chain links TRBV28 with TRBJ2-7; 14 positions match TRBD2. The germline V gene encodes CDR1 MDHEN and CDR2 SYDVKM. The V and J ends lost 5 bases and 3 bases, in that order; junction bases with no gene match: 3. There are 15 residues in the CDR3. CDR3 in DNA: TGTGCCAGCAGTCTCGGGACTAGCGGGAGCTACGAGCAGTACTTC. Residues: CASSLGTSGSYEQYF. Full variable domain (missing parts from reference TRBV28 and TRBJ2-7): DVKVTQSSRYLVKRTGEKVFLECVQDMDHENMFWYRQDPGLGLRLIYFSYDVKMKEKGDIPEGYSVSREKKERFSLILESASTNQTSMYLCASSLGTSGSYEQYFGPGTRLTVT.

The genes are TRBV19 and TRBJ2-2, with 9 bases that match TRBD1. J lost 7 bases, V lost 4 bases, and 7 bases had no gene match. The CDR3 runs to 15 residues. In germline, CDR1 is LNHDA, CDR2 SQIVND (reference sequence). The DNA for the CDR3 is TGTGCCAGTAGTACTGGACAGGGGTTTGGCGGGGAGCTGTTTTTT. Protein sequence: CASSTGQGFGGELFF.

For the CDR3, the DNA is TGTGCCAGCAGTGAGCGGGCCGGGCCCGGGGCCAACGTCCTGACTTTC. Protein product: CASSERAGPGANVLTF. The rearrangement links TRBV2 to TRBJ2-6; maybe TRBD2 (5 bases). This CDR3 comprises 16 residues. Between the trimmed V and J ends, which lost 3 bases and 4 bases, there was a span of 13 bases. The germline V gene has CDR1 SNHLY and CDR2 FYNNEI.

The chain links TRBV7-9 to TRBJ1-2; 7 bases line up with TRBD1. This CDR3 comprises 14 residues. Germline-derived CDR1 and CDR2 are SEHNR and FQNEAQ (reference sequence). After removal of 6 bases from V and 3 bases from J, the junction contained 7 bases not matched to a gene. Here the CDR3 DNA reads TGTGCCAGCAGGGAGGACACAGGGGACTATGGCTACACCTTC. Its protein is CASREDTGDYGYTF.

This sequence joins TRBV28 and TRBJ1-2; 9 bases are a match to TRBD1. The CDR3 extends over 14 amino acids. CDR1 is MDHEN, CDR2 SYDVKM, per germline. V was clipped by 7 bases and J by 8 bases; unmatched bases: 11. Written as DNA, the CDR3 is TGTGCCAGCATGGGCGGGACAGGGACATCGGGCTACACCTTC. This codes for CASMGGTGTSGYTF.

V usage is TRBV5-6 and J usage is TRBJ2-7; the D is unclear. Trimming took off 4 bases at V and 3 bases at J, with 8 bases between the two ends. This CDR3 contains 12 residues. Germline-derived CDR1 and CDR2 are SGHDT and YYEEEE. CDR3 sequence reads: CASSVLSYEQYF. In nucleotides, the CDR3 is TGTGCCAGCAGCGTTCTTAGCTACGAGCAGTACTTC.

The chain is built from TRBV5-1 and TRBJ2-1; 7 bases map to TRBD1. V was pared by 4 bases and J by 9 bases, with 10 bases of the junction left unmatched. The CDR3 has 14 residues. Per germline, CDR1 SGHRS and CDR2 YFSETQ. The CDR3 here is CASSPFDRAGEQFF. The CDR3 nucleotides read TGCGCCAGCAGCCCTTTTGACAGGGCCGGTGAGCAGTTCTTC.

In this sample, this clone turned up once. This chain joins TRBV6-1 and TRBJ1-3, with D possibly TRBD1 on 5 matching bases. This CDR3 has 13 amino acids. The V end was cut by 9 bases, the J end by 7 bases, with 16 bases between. In germline, CDR1 is MNHNS, CDR2 SASEGT. This CDR3 reads CASRDRSGNTIYF. The CDR3, as DNA: TGTGCCAGTAGAGACAGATCGGGCAACACCATATATTTT.

The chain links TRBV6-1 to TRBJ2-5, with a possible D match to TRBD1 (5 bases). Germline CDR1 and CDR2: MNHNS and SASEGT. The CDR3 is 15 amino acids. Trimming took off 1 base at V and 5 bases at J, with 14 bases between the two ends. CDR3 in amino acids: CASSEGWGLGETQYF. CDR3 DNA sequence: TGTGCCAGCAGTGAAGGTTGGGGCTTGGGCGAGACCCAGTACTTC.

The chain links TRBV30 to TRBJ1-4, with D hard to call. CDR1 and CDR2 from the germline V gene are GTSNPN and SVGIG (reference sequence). There are 11 residues in the CDR3. CDR3 sequence (DNA): TGTGCGGCAGCAACTAATGAAAAACTGTTTTTT. Protein sequence: CAAATNEKLFF.

The rearrangement links TRBV5-1 to TRBJ2-3; D may be TRBD2 (6 bases). CDR3 length: 17 amino acids. The V end was cut by 1 base, the J end by 3 bases, with 18 bases between. From germline, CDR1 is SGHRS and CDR2 YFSETQ. CDR3 DNA: TGCGCCAGCAGCTTGACAACCACGGGAGTGGGAACAGATACGCAGTATTTT. Amino acid sequence: CASSLTTTGVGTDTQYF. Looking up the rest from reference TRBV5-1 and TRBJ2-3 gives the full variable domain: KAGVTQTPRYLIKTRGQQVTLSCSPISGHRSVSWYQQTPGQGLQFLFEYFSETQRNKGNFPGRFSGRQFSNSRSEMNVSTLELGDSALYLCASSLTTTGVGTDTQYFGPGTRLTVL.